This T cell receptor (beta chain) originates from a study of cytomegalovirus exposure and HLA in healthy donors. Study-level points and caveats: A later analysis showed TCR association rates differing by HLA locus, peaking at DRB1 and lowest at HLA-C. The authors assumed roughly uniform sequencing depth across donors for presence/absence analyses. For most subjects, TCR beta sequences were reported to predict HLA-A and HLA-B alleles with accuracy.

Trimming shortened V by 3 bases and J by 4 bases, and 12 bases separated the two germline ends. Germline V gene data show CDR1 as LNHDA and CDR2 as SQIVND (reference sequence). CDR3 size: 14 residues. As for this clone: The target antigen is unknown.

The PCR was carried out with 60 Vbeta primers and 13 Jbeta primers. TCRdb's table, derived via immunoSEQ multiplex PCR, lists solely in-frame clones and lacks some. Of some 150,000 clones detected, roughly four fifths appear once; the ten largest clones hold around 11%. Nominally healthy donors were sampled, though unrecorded immune exposures were likely. V usage is TRBV19 and J usage is TRBJ1-2, with a weak D call TRBD1 (5 bases). The sequenced sample consisted of PBMCs. The source of this sequence is a man over 45 in good health and CMV-seropositive. The CDR3 sequence is CASSIRESLYGYTF. As DNA, the CDR3 is TGTGCCAGTAGTATCAGGGAATCACTCTATGGCTACACCTTC. Combining the CDR3 with reference TRBV19 and TRBJ1-2 gives the whole variable domain DGGITQSPKYLFRKEGQNVTLSCEQNLNHDAMYWYRQDPGQGLRLIYYSQIVNDFQKGDIAEGYSVSREKKESFPLTVTSAQKNPTAFYLCASSIRESLYGYTFGSGTRLTVV.